What follows describes a single T cell receptor (beta chain). Sequencing was performed with immunoSEQ multiplex PCR; in TCRdb, only in-frame clones are kept and a portion is missing. The repertoire includes 80,000 or so clones, about 92% of them detected once, and around 0.98% sits in the top ten. This sample is drawn from a study of blood T cell repertoires in COVID-19. As for the study in general: Samples representing acute and convalescent COVID-19 were sourced from the United States, Italy and Spain. T cells, B-cell-depleted T cells, or PBMCs supplied cDNA or gDNA.

Per the germline V gene, CDR1 is MNHNS and CDR2 is SASEGT. CDR3 length: 12 residues. Unmatched junction bases numbered 6, after V lost 9 bases and J lost 7 bases. The TCR originated in a woman in her forties or fifties in a cohort sampled during active COVID-19. The rearrangement uses TRBV6-1 and TRBJ2-1; 7 bases match TRBD2. The sequenced sample was peripheral blood. DNA for the CDR3: TGTGCCAGTTGTTTCGGGGGGAATGAGCAGTTCTTC. Amino acids: CASCFGGNEQFF.